The 9 T cell receptor delta chains presented below share a single source sample, sequenced in a study of gamma-delta T cells after stem cell transplantation. TCRdb re-called clones from the RT-PCR reads using CATT. Here the sample spans 1,500 to 2,000 delta-chain clones, around 23% being singletons. Sequencing was performed on gamma-delta T cells. These receptors all come from a human donor. It is not recorded whose cells these are; they may come from a transplant donor.

Remarks on this clone: TCRdb's entry gives the protein of a much larger clone, which mismatches this DNA's translation at residue 3, likely from a read error; the protein reported here is translated from the DNA. This chain connects TRDV2 to TRDJ1; TRDD3 matches 11 bases. The CDR3 is 15 residues long. Germline CDR1 is GEAIGNYY and CDR2 is EKD. DNA of the CDR3: TGTGCCCGTGACACCTTACTGGGGGATAAAGATAAACTCATCTTT. Amino acid sequence: CARDTLLGDKDKLIF.

In regard to this clone: A far larger clone differs by one base, so this is likely a read error. Within the sample, other DNA sequences also encode this same CDR3. The CDR3 coding sequence is TGTGCCTGTGATACCTTGTCCCCTTTCCGCCGCGAGGGACAATCCCTTCCCGATAAACTCATCTTT. It yields the protein CACDTLSPFRREGQSLPDKLIF. The chain couples TRDV2 to TRDJ1; tentatively, D is TRDD2 (5 bases). Trimming removed 4 bases at V and 3 bases at J, with 38 bases between. There are 22 residues in the CDR3. The germline gives CDR1 GEAIGNYY, CDR2 EKD.

This clone was detected only a few times. The chain uses TRDV2 and TRDJ1; the D is unclear. Germline V CDR1 and CDR2: GEAIGNYY, EKD. CDR3 length: 16 residues. V was cut by 0 bases and J by 2 bases, with 15 bases left in between. The CDR3 loop is CACDTVSASVTDKLIF. The CDR3 nucleotides are TGTGCCTGTGACACCGTTTCTGCGAGCGTTACCGATAAACTCATCTTT.

The CDR3: CACDALRGTDKLIF. In DNA form, the CDR3 reads TGTGCCTGTGACGCCCTCAGGGGGACCGATAAACTCATCTTT. The chain employs TRDV2 and TRDJ1, with TRDD3 as a possible D gene (5 bases). The V end was cut by 3 bases, the J end by 2 bases, with 12 bases between. There are 14 residues in the CDR3. Per the germline V gene, CDR1 is GEAIGNYY and CDR2 is EKD.

For this clone: A far larger clone is one nucleotide away, so this likely arose from a read error. The same CDR3 can be traced to other DNA sequences in this sample. The chain couples TRDV2 to TRDJ3, with D possibly TRDD3 on 6 matching bases. The CDR3 length is 22 residues. The germline V gene has CDR1 GEAIGNYY and CDR2 EKD. The CDR3 loop is CACDTVEGEMNGYPWDTRQMFF. In DNA, the CDR3 is TGTGCTTGTGACACCGTTGAGGGGGAGATGAACGGTTACCCCTGGGACACCCGACAGATGTTTTTC.

By share of the sample, this clone is large. The V and J genes are TRDV2 and TRDJ1; 7 bases align to TRDD3. CDR3 size: 17 residues. Trimming removed 6 bases from V and 2 bases from J; junction bases left unmatched: 17. CDR1 and CDR2 from the germline V gene are GEAIGNYY and EKD. The CDR3 here is CACSALLPTGDTDKLIF. The CDR3 DNA reads TGTGCCTGTTCGGCCTTACTACCTACGGGGGATACCGATAAACTCATCTTT.

In this sample, this clone turned up a few times. The protein in TCRdb stems from a much larger clone and differs at residue 6 from this DNA's translation, likely a read error; here the protein is translated from the DNA. The chain has TRDV2 and TRDJ1, with TRDD3 identical over 11 bases. CDR1 and CDR2 from the germline V gene are GEAIGNYY and EKD. This CDR3 spans 15 amino acids. Trimming cost V 0 bases and J 5 bases; bases outside gene matches: 4. CDR3 sequence reads: CACDTSLGDKDKLIF. CDR3 coding DNA: TGTGCCTGTGACACCTCACTGGGGGATAAAGATAAACTCATCTTT.

Worth noting for this clone: It differs at one base from a far larger clone, so likely a read error. V and J are TRDV2 and TRDJ3; TRDD3 matches at 9 bases. The CDR3 spans 20 residues. The germline gives CDR1 GEAIGNYY, CDR2 EKD. CDR3 protein: CACDTVALGDSPWGTRQMFF. CDR3 nucleotide sequence: TGTGCCTGTGACACCGTTGCCCTGGGGGATTCCCCCTGGGGCACCCGACAGATGTTTTTC.

This clone was seen a handful of times. The chain couples TRDV2 to TRDJ1; TRDD3 agrees at 11 bases. V was clipped by 0 bases and J by 3 bases; unmatched bases: 11. CDR1 GEAIGNYY and CDR2 EKD come from the germline V gene. The CDR3 is 18 amino acids. The CDR3 nucleotides are TGTGCCTGTGACACCCCGGGACTGGGGGATAAACCACCCGATAAACTCATCTTT. Protein: CACDTPGLGDKPPDKLIF.